These 6 T cell receptor beta chains were sequenced from one sample in a study of cytomegalovirus exposure and HLA in healthy donors. PCR primers comprised 60 Vbeta and 13 Jbeta primers. TCRdb keeps only in-frame clones here, not all; method: immunoSEQ multiplex PCR. The sample holds roughly 97,000 clones, about a tenth seen once. The sequenced sample was PBMCs. The receptor set was obtained from a man aged 35 to 55 in good health and CMV-seropositive.

In its sample, this clone was seen a few times. The chain combines TRBV28 with TRBJ2-2; TRBD1 matches 7 bases. Trimming removed 4 bases from V and 2 bases from J; junction bases left unmatched: 4. The CDR3 extends over 15 amino acids. Looked up from germline, CDR1 is MDHEN and CDR2 is SYDVKM. The CDR3 DNA reads TGTGCCAGCAGTTACCGGACAGGAAACACCGGGGAGCTGTTTTTT. Amino acids: CASSYRTGNTGELFF.

CDR3: CASREGGNEQYF. CDR3 bases: TGTGCCAGCAGAGAAGGAGGGAACGAGCAGTACTTC. The rearrangement uses TRBV28 and TRBJ2-7; TRBD2 is a possible D gene (6 bases). The CDR3 runs to 12 residues. The V gene's germline CDR1 is MDHEN and CDR2 SYDVKM. Trimming cost V 6 bases and J 5 bases, with 11 bases left between them.

V and J are TRBV9 and TRBJ2-1, with 7 bases aligning to TRBD1. The trim removed 4 bases at V and 3 bases at J, leaving 7 bases unmatched. The CDR3 is 15 residues long. CDR1 is SGDLS, CDR2 YYNGEE, per germline. The CDR3 coding sequence is TGTGCCAGCAGCTCACTACAGGGGAACTACAATGAGCAGTTCTTC. It translates to CASSSLQGNYNEQFF.

This clone came up many times. The rearrangement uses TRBV4-2 and TRBJ1-5; D is uncertain. Looked up from germline, CDR1 is LGHNA and CDR2 is YNFKEQ. V was cut by 0 bases and J by 7 bases, with 7 bases left in between. The CDR3 extends over 13 amino acids. The CDR3 nucleotides read TGTGCCAGCAGCCAAGACTCAAGCCAGCCCCAGCATTTT. It is translated as CASSQDSSQPQHF.

The J gene is TRBJ2-3, the V gene TRBV6-6, with no clear D. Germline V gene sequence: CDR1 MNHNY, CDR2 SVGAGI (reference sequence). V was shortened by 4 bases and J by 1 base, with 9 bases between the two germline ends. CDR3 size: 14 residues. CDR3 sequence: CASSSLAGTDTQYF. The CDR3 region has the DNA TGTGCCAGCAGTTCGCTGGCGGGCACAGATACGCAGTATTTT.

The gene calls are TRBV6-5 and TRBJ1-2; D may be TRBD1 (6 bases). CDR1 MNHEY and CDR2 SVGAGI come from the germline V gene. V lost 6 bases to trimming and J lost 5 bases, with 16 bases between them. There are 14 residues in the CDR3. CDR3 in DNA: TGTGCCAGCAGCAGGCTTACAGGGCTATATGGCTACACCTTC. This encodes CASSRLTGLYGYTF.